The rows below give T cell receptor beta chains drawn from one sample of a study of OX40 agonist ivuxolimab in advanced cancers. The data were produced by immunoSEQ multiplex PCR, yet TCRdb's version contains in-frame clones alone and is incomplete. The sample holds 65,000 to 95,000 clones, about 90% seen once. The material sequenced was CD4+ or CD8+ T cells sorted from blood, taken in a trial of the OX40 agonist ivuxolimab. The source of these receptors is an adult with an advanced solid tumor such as melanoma, head and neck, liver or kidney cancer. CDR3s include the opening cysteine and the closing phenylalanine or tryptophan. D genes are given only for firm matches. The size entry is marked missing in some rows and otherwise reads once, few, many or a size class.

len: 15
abundance: once
v_gene: TRBV18
j_gene: TRBJ1-1
d_gene: -
CDR3aa: CASSADGDFNTEAFF
CDR3nt: TGTGCCAGCTCCGCGGACGGCGACTTTAACACTGAAGCTTTCTTT

len: 16
abundance: -
v_gene: TRBV18
j_gene: TRBJ2-6
d_gene: -
CDR3aa: CASSQTGARGANVLTF
CDR3nt: TGTGCCAGCTCACAGACGGGGGCGCGAGGGGCCAACGTCCTGACTTTC

len: 13
abundance: -
v_gene: TRBV6-4
j_gene: TRBJ1-1
d_gene: TRBD1
CDR3aa: CASSGQGDTEAFF
CDR3nt: TGTGCCAGCAGTGGACAGGGAGACACTGAAGCTTTCTTT

len: 13
abundance: once
v_gene: TRBV11-2
j_gene: TRBJ1-5
d_gene: -
CDR3aa: CASSLQHDQPQHF
CDR3nt: TGTGCCAGCAGCTTACAGCACGATCAGCCCCAGCATTTT

len: 14
abundance: -
v_gene: TRBV2
j_gene: TRBJ1-6
d_gene: -
CDR3aa: CASSELIGRSPLHF
CDR3nt: TGTGCCAGCAGTGAACTAATAGGGAGGTCACCCCTCCACTTT

len: 15
abundance: -
v_gene: TRBV27
j_gene: TRBJ1-2
d_gene: TRBD1
CDR3aa: CASSLVPTGREGYTF
CDR3nt: TGTGCCAGCAGTTTAGTCCCGACAGGGCGGGAGGGCTACACCTTC

len: 15
abundance: -
v_gene: TRBV18
j_gene: TRBJ2-2
d_gene: TRBD1
CDR3aa: CASSPSQGDTGELFF
CDR3nt: TGTGCCAGCTCACCAAGTCAGGGGGACACCGGGGAGCTGTTTTTT

len: 13
abundance: -
v_gene: TRBV28
j_gene: TRBJ1-2
d_gene: -
CDR3aa: CASRAGANYGYTF
CDR3nt: TGTGCCAGCAGGGCAGGGGCTAACTATGGCTACACCTTC

len: 15
abundance: -
v_gene: TRBV18
j_gene: TRBJ1-4
d_gene: -
CDR3aa: CASSPTTATNEKLFF
CDR3nt: TGTGCCAGCTCACCAACGACCGCAACTAATGAAAAACTGTTTTTT

len: 15
abundance: -
v_gene: TRBV14
j_gene: TRBJ2-5
d_gene: -
CDR3aa: CASSQEFAFQETQYF
CDR3nt: TGTGCCAGCAGCCAAGAGTTCGCCTTTCAAGAGACCCAGTACTTC

len: 14
abundance: -
v_gene: TRBV10-3
j_gene: TRBJ2-3
d_gene: TRBD2
CDR3aa: CAIRSGGTTDTQYF
CDR3nt: TGTGCCATCAGAAGCGGGGGGACAACAGATACGCAGTATTTT

len: 15
abundance: -
v_gene: TRBV6-1
j_gene: TRBJ1-1
d_gene: TRBD1
CDR3aa: CASRDRGRGDAEAFF
CDR3nt: TGTGCCAGCAGGGACAGGGGGCGCGGGGACGCCGAAGCTTTCTTT

len: 12
abundance: -
v_gene: TRBV6-1
j_gene: TRBJ1-1
d_gene: -
CDR3aa: CASSRMNTEAFF
CDR3nt: TGTGCCAGCAGTAGAATGAACACTGAAGCTTTCTTT

len: 12
abundance: -
v_gene: TRBV7-9
j_gene: TRBJ1-4
d_gene: -
CDR3aa: CASSADSEKLFF
CDR3nt: TGTGCCAGCAGTGCGGACAGTGAAAAACTGTTTTTT

len: 14
abundance: -
v_gene: TRBV19
j_gene: TRBJ1-4
d_gene: -
CDR3aa: CASRSGGEVEKLFF
CDR3nt: TGTGCCAGTCGTTCGGGGGGCGAGGTTGAAAAACTGTTTTTT

len: 16
abundance: -
v_gene: TRBV10-3
j_gene: TRBJ1-5
d_gene: TRBD1
CDR3aa: CATGQGASSSNQPQHF
CDR3nt: TGTGCCACCGGACAGGGGGCCTCCTCTAGCAATCAGCCCCAGCATTTT

len: 15
abundance: few
v_gene: TRBV5-1
j_gene: TRBJ1-1
d_gene: TRBD1
CDR3aa: CASSLAGGGTTEAFF
CDR3nt: TGCGCCAGCAGCTTGGCAGGGGGTGGTACGACTGAAGCTTTCTTT

len: 12
abundance: -
v_gene: TRBV6-6
j_gene: TRBJ2-3
d_gene: -
CDR3aa: CASSYGRDTQYF
CDR3nt: TGTGCCAGCAGTTACGGGCGCGATACGCAGTATTTT

len: 13
abundance: -
v_gene: TRBV18
j_gene: TRBJ1-1
d_gene: -
CDR3aa: CASSPPEGTEAFF
CDR3nt: TGTGCCAGCTCACCACCAGAGGGCACTGAAGCTTTCTTT

len: 15
abundance: once
v_gene: TRBV5-4
j_gene: TRBJ1-6
d_gene: TRBD1
CDR3aa: CASSRDRGIGSPLHF
CDR3nt: TGTGCCAGCAGTAGGGACAGGGGGATCGGTTCACCCCTCCACTTT

len: 15
abundance: -
v_gene: TRBV5-6
j_gene: TRBJ1-3
d_gene: -
CDR3aa: CASSLLPGSGNTIYF
CDR3nt: TGTGCCAGCAGCCTCCTTCCGGGCTCTGGAAACACCATATATTTT

len: 15
abundance: once
v_gene: TRBV5-5
j_gene: TRBJ1-1
d_gene: -
CDR3aa: CASSSGSSGSLEAFF
CDR3nt: TGTGCCAGCAGTTCCGGAAGCAGCGGGAGCCTCGAAGCTTTCTTT

len: 13
abundance: -
v_gene: TRBV28
j_gene: TRBJ1-2
d_gene: -
CDR3aa: CASSSPGARGYTF
CDR3nt: TGTGCCAGCAGTTCCCCCGGGGCCCGAGGCTACACCTTC

len: 15
abundance: -
v_gene: TRBV9
j_gene: TRBJ1-4
d_gene: -
CDR3aa: CASSVAGGVNEKLFF
CDR3nt: TGTGCCAGCAGCGTAGCTGGGGGGGTCAATGAAAAACTGTTTTTT

len: 14
abundance: -
v_gene: TRBV18
j_gene: TRBJ1-3
d_gene: -
CDR3aa: CASEHASSGNTIYF
CDR3nt: TGTGCCAGCGAACACGCGAGCTCTGGAAACACCATATATTTT

len: 16
abundance: -
v_gene: TRBV18
j_gene: TRBJ2-2
d_gene: -
CDR3aa: CASSPLPDSVSGELFF
CDR3nt: TGTGCCAGCTCACCACTGCCGGACTCGGTATCCGGGGAGCTGTTTTTT

len: 17
abundance: -
v_gene: TRBV7-8
j_gene: TRBJ2-7
d_gene: TRBD2
CDR3aa: CASSLGLAGSRSYEQYF
CDR3nt: TGTGCCAGCAGCTTAGGACTAGCGGGGAGTCGCTCCTACGAGCAGTACTTC

len: 12
abundance: -
v_gene: TRBV2
j_gene: TRBJ1-3
d_gene: -
CDR3aa: CASSGSGVTIYF
CDR3nt: TGTGCCAGCAGTGGGTCAGGAGTCACCATATATTTT